This T cell receptor beta chain was recovered during a study of blood T cell repertoires in COVID-19. Whole-study context: Both acute and convalescent COVID-19 samples were obtained from the United States, Italy and Spain.

Exposed study participants had met a COVID-19 case within 2 weeks before entry. The CDR3 has 13 amino acids. Germline CDR1 GTSNPN, CDR2 SVGIG (reference sequence). Trimming took off 0 bases at V and 4 bases at J, with 9 bases between the two ends. How the authors handled the data: Reference gene primer amplification gave nucleated cell count estimates. Using immunoSEQ multiplex PCR, the repertoire was profiled, and TCRdb retains in-frame clones only, with some absent. D and trimming were read from the DNA, whereas the V and J calls and clone size are those reported in that table. Among fewer than 400,000 clones listed, 85% were seen once.

The V and J genes are TRBV30 and TRBJ2-5; D gene unclear. Input material: PBMCs or T cells enriched from blood (not recorded which). The clonotype originates from a woman aged 30 to 39 who had been exposed to COVID-19. CDR3 sequence (DNA): TGTGCCTGGAGTGTACAAGATCGAGAGACCCAGTACTTC. Its protein product is CAWSVQDRETQYF.